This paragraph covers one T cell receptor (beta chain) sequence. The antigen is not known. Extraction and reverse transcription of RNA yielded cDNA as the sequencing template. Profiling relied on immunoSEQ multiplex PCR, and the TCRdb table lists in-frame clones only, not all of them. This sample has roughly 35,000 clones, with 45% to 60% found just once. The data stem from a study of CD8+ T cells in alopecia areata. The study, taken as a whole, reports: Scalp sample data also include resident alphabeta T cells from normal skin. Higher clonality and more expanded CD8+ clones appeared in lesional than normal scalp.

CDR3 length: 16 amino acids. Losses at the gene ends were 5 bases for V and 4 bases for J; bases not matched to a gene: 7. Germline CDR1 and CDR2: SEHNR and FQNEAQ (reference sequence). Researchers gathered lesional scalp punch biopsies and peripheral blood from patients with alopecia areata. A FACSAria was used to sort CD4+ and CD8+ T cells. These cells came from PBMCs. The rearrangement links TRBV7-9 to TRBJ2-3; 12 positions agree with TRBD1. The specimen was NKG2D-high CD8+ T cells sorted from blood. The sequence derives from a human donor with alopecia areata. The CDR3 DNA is TGTGCCAGCAGCCCGACCGGGACAGGGGGCGCAGATACGCAGTATTTT. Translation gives CASSPTGTGGADTQYF. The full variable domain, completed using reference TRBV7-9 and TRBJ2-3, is DTGVSQNPRHKITKRGQNVTFRCDPISEHNRLYWYRQTLGQGPEFLTYFQNEAQLEKSRLLSDRFSAERPKGSFSTLEIQRTEQGDSAMYLCASSPTGTGGADTQYFGPGTRLTVL.